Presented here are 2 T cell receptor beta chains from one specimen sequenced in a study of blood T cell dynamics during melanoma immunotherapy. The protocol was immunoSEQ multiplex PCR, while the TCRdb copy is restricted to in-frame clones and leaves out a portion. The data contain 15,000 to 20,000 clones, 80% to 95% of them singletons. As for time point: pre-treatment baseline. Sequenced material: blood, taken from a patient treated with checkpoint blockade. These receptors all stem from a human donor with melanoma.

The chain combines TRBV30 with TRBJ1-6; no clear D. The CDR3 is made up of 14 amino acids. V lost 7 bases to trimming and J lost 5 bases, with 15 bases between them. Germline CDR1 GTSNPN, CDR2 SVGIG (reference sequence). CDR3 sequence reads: CASAYSGDNSPLHF. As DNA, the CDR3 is TGTGCCTCAGCTTACTCTGGAGATAATTCACCCCTCCACTTT.

The CDR3 region has the DNA TGTGCCAGCAGCAAAGGGACAGTCTCTTCACCCCTCCACTTT. Translation gives CASSKGTVSSPLHF. The gene calls are TRBV7-9 and TRBJ1-6; 7 nucleotides agree with TRBD1. V shed 5 bases and J 9 bases; nucleotides not matched to a gene: 7. The CDR3 contains 14 residues. The germline gives CDR1 SEHNR, CDR2 FQNEAQ (reference sequence).